This TCR beta chain was retrieved from a study of T-cell memory formation after mild COVID-19. The germline CDR1 and CDR2 sequences are SGHRS and YFSETQ. The CDR3 spans 15 residues. V lost 1 base, J lost 0 bases, and 8 bases lay in between. Employing constant-segment primers, 5'RACE generated TCR alpha and TCR beta cDNA libraries bearing sample barcodes and UMIs. TCRdb re-derived calls from the 5' RACE reads in MiXCR, one entry per CDR3 protein. The sample contains under 300,000 distinct CDR3 sequences, about a sixth of which appear only once. The sequence came from a man aged 18 to 30 who had mild COVID-19 (a few samples of this study predate the infection). Cell type and time point are not known. The genes are TRBV5-1 and TRBJ1-3; D gene unclear. The sequencing sample was made of PBMCs or a T cell subset sorted from them (not recorded which). CDR3 sequence: CASSLSMDSGNTIYF. For the CDR3, the DNA is TGCGCCAGCAGCTTGTCAATGGACTCTGGAAACACCATATATTTT. Full variable domain (remainder filled in from reference TRBV5-1 and TRBJ1-3): KAGVTQTPRYLIKTRGQQVTLSCSPISGHRSVSWYQQTPGQGLQFLFEYFSETQRNKGNFPGRFSGRQFSNSRSEMNVSTLELGDSALYLCASSLSMDSGNTIYFGEGSWLTVV.